A single sample is the source of the 9 T cell receptor beta chains below, sequenced in a study of CD8 T cells in Susac syndrome (dated by TCRdb to between 2018 and 2020). Receptors were amplified or captured by the immunoSEQ multiplex PCR assay. RNA was extracted using the RNeasy kit, and about 0.5 to 1 microgram was reverse transcribed with random hexamers. TCRdb applied fastp at Q25 and MiXCR to the public reads, then kept only in-frame beta chains. CDR3 protein duplicates are merged, each entry listing the most common genes and DNA. Counted in this sample were roughly 84,000 distinct CDR3 sequences; 95% to 96% of them appeared once. The ten most abundant clones make up approximately 0.39% of the sample. Sample: CD8+ T cells from PBMCs. These receptors were obtained from a human donor with Susac syndrome.

This clonotype has just one count. This sequence joins TRBV7-9 and TRBJ2-4, with 9 bases that match TRBD1. With 5 bases clipped from V and 4 bases from J, the junction kept 9 bases outside the gene matches. The CDR3 is made up of 16 amino acids. CDR1 and CDR2 (germline): SEHNR, FQNEAQ (reference sequence). CDR3 sequence: CASSPNFGTGKNIQYF. Here the CDR3 DNA reads TGTGCCAGCAGCCCGAACTTCGGGACAGGGAAAAACATTCAGTACTTC.

The gene calls are TRBV7-8 and TRBJ2-4; D might be TRBD2 (5 bases). V was pared by 5 bases and J by 3 bases, with 14 bases between. The CDR3 runs 15 residues. The germline CDR1 and CDR2 sequences are SGHVS and FQNEAQ. The CDR3 reads CASSPGWGIKNIQYF. CDR3 nucleotides: TGTGCCAGCAGCCCGGGGTGGGGAATCAAAAACATTCAGTACTTC.

The V call is TRBV4-3, the J call TRBJ1-2, with unresolved D. Germline V gene sequence: CDR1 LGHNA, CDR2 YSLEER. Trimming stripped 1 base from V and 1 base from J, with 10 bases between. This CDR3 is 15 amino acids long. The DNA of the CDR3 is TGCGCCAGCAGCCAAGTCTCCGATGGTAACTATGGCTACACCTTC. Its translation: CASSQVSDGNYGYTF.

The rearrangement uses TRBV4-3 and TRBJ2-3; no firm D call. The CDR3 extends over 12 amino acids. V lost 5 bases, J lost 4 bases, and 7 bases lay in between. From germline, CDR1 is LGHNA and CDR2 YSLEER. CDR3 sequence reads: CASSVRSDTQYF. CDR3 sequence (DNA): TGCGCCAGCAGCGTCAGGTCAGATACGCAGTATTTT.

The J gene is TRBJ2-1, the V gene TRBV24-1; TRBD1 aligns across 7 bases. J was trimmed by 1 base and V by 7 bases; bases with no gene match: 9. Germline V lookup: CDR1 KGHDR, CDR2 SFDVKD. This CDR3 has 16 amino acids. This chain's CDR3 is CATSGRQGGSYNEQFF. CDR3 sequence (DNA): TGTGCCACCAGCGGAAGACAGGGTGGATCCTACAATGAGCAGTTCTTC.

J is TRBJ1-2 and V is TRBV20-1, with D hard to call. The V gene lost 2 bases and the J gene lost 2 bases, with 15 bases spanning the gap. CDR3 length: 15 amino acids. Looked up from germline, CDR1 is DFQATT and CDR2 is SNEGSKA (reference sequence). DNA of the CDR3: TGCAGTGCTAGACGTACTCACGGAGCGAACTATGGCTACACCTTC. Translation: CSARRTHGANYGYTF.

The chain combines TRBV7-6 with TRBJ1-1, with D perhaps TRBD1 (5 bases). CDR1 is SGHVS, CDR2 FNYEAQ, per germline. This CDR3 has 15 residues. V lost 3 bases, J lost 1 base, and 12 bases lay in between. The CDR3 DNA follows: TGTGCCAGCAGCTTCGACGGGGGAAGGAACACTGAAGCTTTCTTT. This codes for CASSFDGGRNTEAFF.

The chain couples TRBV14 to TRBJ2-7; D is perhaps TRBD1 (6 bases). The CDR3 has 13 amino acids. V lost 4 bases to trimming and J lost 1 base, with 8 bases between them. In germline, CDR1 is SGHDN, CDR2 FVKESK. As DNA, the CDR3 is TGTGCCAGCAGCCTCGGGACATCCTACGAGCAGTACGTC. Protein: CASSLGTSYEQYV.

This rearrangement joins TRBV11-2 to TRBJ2-2; D might be TRBD1 (6 bases). The CDR3 is made up of 12 amino acids. The germline gives CDR1 SGHAT, CDR2 FQNNGV. V shed 5 bases and J shed 6 bases, with 7 bases lying between them. CDR3 nucleotide sequence: TGTGCCAGCAGCCGACAGGCCGGGGAGCTGTTTTTT. Its translation is CASSRQAGELFF.